Below, 18 T cell receptor beta chains from the same sample are listed, as sequenced in a study of CD8+ T cells in alopecia areata. RNA was isolated and reverse transcribed to cDNA, the sequencing template. The table came from immunoSEQ multiplex PCR; TCRdb's copy has only in-frame clones and leaves some out. The repertoire holds 98,000 or so clones, with about 50% as singletons. The material sequenced was NKG2D-low CD8+ T cells sorted from blood. Receptors were obtained from a human donor with alopecia areata.

This clone occurred a few times. J is TRBJ1-1 and V is TRBV6-6, with D unclear. The V end lost 0 bases, the J end lost 6 bases, and 11 bases lay between the germline ends. Germline CDR1 and CDR2: MNHNY and SVGAGI (reference sequence). This CDR3 spans 14 amino acids. The CDR3 DNA reads as TGTGCCAGCAGTTACTCTCCCAACGGGGCTGAAGCTTTCTTT. It codes for CASSYSPNGAEAFF.

This clone came up a few times. The chain recombines TRBV19 with TRBJ2-7; D gene uncertain. Trimming pared 4 bases from V and 2 bases from J, leaving 9 bases between. The CDR3 has 13 residues. Per the germline V gene, CDR1 is LNHDA and CDR2 is SQIVND (reference sequence). The CDR3 DNA reads as TGTGCCAGTAGTACGATAGGGCCCTACGAGCAGTACTTC. Amino acids: CASSTIGPYEQYF.

This clone was picked up a small number of times. V usage is TRBV7-9 and J usage is TRBJ2-7, with D unclear. This CDR3 contains 14 residues. The V gene lost 4 bases and the J gene lost 3 bases, with 13 bases spanning the gap. Looked up from germline, CDR1 is SEHNR and CDR2 is FQNEAQ (reference sequence). The CDR3 region has the DNA TGTGCCAGCAGCTCCGAGCTCCCTCACTACGAGCAGTACTTC. It codes for CASSSELPHYEQYF.

V usage is TRBV2 and J usage is TRBJ2-1; no definite D call. Germline loops: CDR1 SNHLY, CDR2 FYNNEI. The CDR3 contains 11 residues. Trimming pared 4 bases from V and 9 bases from J, leaving 7 bases between. CDR3 sequence (DNA): TGTGCCAGCAGTGCCCCGGGTGAGCAGTTCTTC. Translation: CASSAPGEQFF.

This clone came up a few times. The genes are TRBV15 and TRBJ2-5, with D perhaps TRBD1 or TRBD2 (5 bases each). This CDR3 comprises 15 residues. From germline, CDR1 is LNHNV and CDR2 YYDKDF (reference sequence). Trimming took off 8 bases at V and 4 bases at J, with 20 bases between the two ends. CDR3 sequence: CATQTGRPGRETQYF. CDR3 in DNA: TGTGCCACCCAAACAGGTCGGCCGGGAAGAGAGACCCAGTACTTC.

This clone has only one observation. This sequence joins TRBV2 and TRBJ2-7, with D possibly matching TRBD1 (6 bases). Germline loops: CDR1 SNHLY, CDR2 FYNNEI. The V and J ends lost 5 bases and 0 bases respectively, with 8 bases between them. The CDR3 is 13 amino acids. The CDR3 spells CASSYRASYEQYF. As DNA, the CDR3 is TGTGCCAGCAGTTACAGGGCCTCCTACGAGCAGTACTTC. The whole variable domain, remainder taken from reference TRBV2 and TRBJ2-7, is EPEVTQTPSHQVTQMGQEVILRCVPISNHLYFYWYRQILGQKVEFLVSFYNNEISEKSEIFDDQFSVERPDGSNFTLKIRSTKLEDSAMYFCASSYRASYEQYFGPGTRLTVT.

The rearrangement joins TRBV28 to TRBJ1-5, with D tentatively TRBD1 (5 bases). The CDR3 is 15 amino acids. Trimming pared 8 bases from V and 7 bases from J, leaving 21 bases between. Germline V gene data show CDR1 as MDHEN and CDR2 as SYDVKM. In DNA, the CDR3 is TGTGCCAGCTCCCACCGCGGGGGGTACGGCCAGCCCCAGCATTTT. Translated: CASSHRGGYGQPQHF.

This sequence joins TRBV27 and TRBJ2-1, with 7 bases aligning to TRBD1. Germline values: CDR1 MNHEY, CDR2 SMNVEV (reference sequence). The CDR3 totals 14 residues. V dropped 8 bases and J dropped 7; count of bases not matched to a gene: 11. CDR3 sequence reads: CASGETGFNNEQFF. The CDR3 DNA follows: TGTGCCAGCGGGGAGACAGGGTTTAATAATGAGCAGTTCTTC.

The sample holds a few counts of this clone. The chain employs TRBV29-1 and TRBJ2-3; D is possibly TRBD1 (7 bases). This CDR3 contains 15 residues. CDR1 SQVTM and CDR2 ANQGSEA come from the germline V gene. The CDR3 DNA reads as TGCAGTCAGGGGGGAGATTCGGGTCTCACAGATACGCAGTATTTT. Amino acids: CSQGGDSGLTDTQYF.

This chain uses TRBV19 with TRBJ2-1; no definite D call. V dropped 9 bases and J dropped 5 bases, with 14 bases sitting between them. Germline CDR1 and CDR2: LNHDA and SQIVND (reference sequence). CDR3 length equals 13 residues. CDR3 DNA: TGTGCCAGCTCACTTATACCTAACAATGAGCAGTTCTTC. This encodes CASSLIPNNEQFF.

The rearrangement joins TRBV5-6 to TRBJ1-1; no definite D call. This CDR3 region has 11 residues. The germline V and J ends were trimmed by 7 bases and 5 bases, with 9 bases remaining between them. Germline assignment: CDR1 SGHDT and CDR2 YYEEEE. The CDR3 region is CASAAGTEAFF. CDR3 DNA sequence: TGTGCCAGCGCCGCGGGGACTGAAGCTTTCTTT.

This clone appeared a few times. The V gene is TRBV5-4, the J gene TRBJ1-1; D remains unclear. V was shortened by 2 bases and J by 1 base, with 3 bases between the two germline ends. This CDR3 has 12 residues. In germline, CDR1 is SGHNT, CDR2 YYREEE (reference sequence). This chain's CDR3 is CASSLWNTEAFF. CDR3 nucleotides: TGTGCCAGCAGCTTATGGAACACTGAAGCTTTCTTT.

The CDR3 protein is CASSLGTQKLFF. Here the CDR3 DNA reads TGTGCCAGCAGCTTAGGGACGCAAAAACTGTTTTTT. This chain links TRBV7-9 with TRBJ1-4, with D hard to call. Per the germline V gene, CDR1 is SEHNR and CDR2 is FQNEAQ (reference sequence). This CDR3 comprises 12 residues. Trimming cost V 1 base and J 9 bases, with 6 bases left between them.

The V gene is TRBV7-9, the J gene TRBJ2-7, with 10 bases fitting TRBD2. This CDR3 is built from 14 residues. The germline V gene encodes CDR1 SEHNR and CDR2 FQNEAQ (reference sequence). Trimming cost V 5 bases and J 1 base; bases outside gene matches: 2. This CDR3 is CASSNSGRSYEQYF. The CDR3, as DNA: TGTGCCAGCAGCAATAGCGGGAGGTCCTACGAGCAGTACTTC.

The chain carries TRBV9 and TRBJ2-7, with D hard to call. Per the germline V gene, CDR1 is SGDLS and CDR2 is YYNGEE. Trimming took 3 bases from V and 0 from J, leaving 4 bases between them. The CDR3 extends over 12 amino acids. The CDR3 spells CASSGPSYEQYF. The CDR3 nucleotides read TGTGCCAGCAGCGGGCCCTCCTACGAGCAGTACTTC.

The V call is TRBV27, the J call TRBJ2-4; 8 bases are a match to TRBD1. The germline CDR1 and CDR2 sequences are MNHEY and SMNVEV (reference sequence). This CDR3 comprises 13 residues. Trimming removed 5 bases from V and 6 bases from J; junction bases left unmatched: 3. CDR3 DNA sequence: TGTGCCAGCAGTGAAGGACAGGGAAACATTCAGTACTTC. This sequence encodes CASSEGQGNIQYF.

With regard to this clone: Being one base from a much bigger clone, this may be a read error. The sample contains more than one DNA sequence encoding this CDR3. The V gene is TRBV7-3, the J gene TRBJ1-1; D is unresolved. The CDR3 spans 12 residues. Per germline, CDR1 SGHTA and CDR2 FQGTGA. V gave up 3 bases and J gave up 1 base, with 3 bases separating them. The CDR3: CASSFGNTEAFF. The CDR3 coding sequence is TGTGCCAGCAGCTTCGGGAACACTGAAGCTTTCTTT.

In its sample, this clone was seen a few times. This sequence joins TRBV7-3 and TRBJ2-7; TRBD2 aligns across 7 bases. The CDR3 runs to 14 residues. Trimming cost V 5 bases and J 5 bases; bases outside gene matches: 9. The germline V gene has CDR1 SGHTA and CDR2 FQGTGA. The CDR3 protein is CASSPHSREHEQYF. CDR3 in DNA: TGTGCCAGCAGCCCCCATTCGCGGGAGCACGAGCAGTACTTC.